The rows below give T cell receptor beta chains drawn from one sample of a study of glioma-infiltrating T cells. TCRdb re-called the multiplex PCR reads through MiXCR, storing one row per CDR3 protein. The sample has some 150,000 distinct CDR3 sequences, about two fifths seen once. Sequenced material: glioma tissue, nonneoplastic brain tissue, or PBMCs (not recorded which). These receptors were taken from a human donor with low-grade glioma or glioblastoma, undergoing nonglioma brain surgery, or in good health (not recorded which). Both conserved end residues are part of each CDR3. Fields, in order: CDR3 protein, V gene.

cdr3_aa: CASSLVGLTNEQFF
v_call: TRBV5-4

cdr3_aa: CASSPPGTGMGNNEQFF
v_call: TRBV18

cdr3_aa: CASSQASPMYSGANVLTF
v_call: TRBV3-1

cdr3_aa: CASSRQGSGTEAFF
v_call: TRBV2

cdr3_aa: CASSFVSGGRSYEQYF
v_call: TRBV12-3/TRBV12-4

cdr3_aa: CASSLAGFNAGELFF
v_call: TRBV11-2

cdr3_aa: CASSSLDRYNEQFF
v_call: TRBV6-1

cdr3_aa: CASSSGTDSNQPQHF
v_call: TRBV28

cdr3_aa: CASSRTSGVSDYEQYF
v_call: TRBV7-2

cdr3_aa: CASSVAESSTDTEYF
v_call: TRBV6-4

cdr3_aa: CASSEEGQGSGNTIYF
v_call: TRBV2

cdr3_aa: CASSPRTGFDTQYF
v_call: TRBV6-1

cdr3_aa: CASSRSPNYGYTF
v_call: TRBV6-4

cdr3_aa: CASSLQGGGQQFF
v_call: TRBV12-3/TRBV12-4

cdr3_aa: CAWTNTGNTEAFF
v_call: TRBV30

cdr3_aa: CSAPDRVNTEAFF
v_call: TRBV20-1

cdr3_aa: CASRPTRPYGTDTQYF
v_call: TRBV12-3/TRBV12-4

cdr3_aa: CASSLAGLEMNEQFF
v_call: TRBV4-2

cdr3_aa: CATSSGTGRTGNTIYF
v_call: TRBV15

cdr3_aa: CSAGLVQETQYF
v_call: TRBV20-1

cdr3_aa: CASSQVSRTNSPLHF
v_call: TRBV3-1

cdr3_aa: CASSYSENSYEQYF
v_call: TRBV6-2/TRBV6-3

cdr3_aa: CATSRGQDYSYEQYF
v_call: TRBV15

cdr3_aa: CASSEEGVGDEQFF
v_call: TRBV2

cdr3_aa: CASSPLRDSGTLSYEQYF
v_call: TRBV28

cdr3_aa: CASMSGTGELFF
v_call: TRBV6-1